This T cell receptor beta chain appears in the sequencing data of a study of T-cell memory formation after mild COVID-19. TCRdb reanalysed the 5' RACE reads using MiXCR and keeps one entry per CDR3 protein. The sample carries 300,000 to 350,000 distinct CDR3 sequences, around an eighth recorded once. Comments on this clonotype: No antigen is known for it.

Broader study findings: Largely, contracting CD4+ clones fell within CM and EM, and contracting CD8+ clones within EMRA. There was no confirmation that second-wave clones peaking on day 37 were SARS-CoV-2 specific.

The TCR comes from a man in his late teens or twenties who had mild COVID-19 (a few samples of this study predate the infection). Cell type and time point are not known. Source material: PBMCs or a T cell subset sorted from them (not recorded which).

As DNA, the CDR3 is TGCAGTGCTGCCAGGGCCTCCTACGAGCAGTACTTC. This gives the protein CSAARASYEQYF. This rearrangement joins TRBV20-1 to TRBJ2-7; a weak D match, TRBD1 (5 bases). V was shortened by 5 bases and J by 0 bases, with 8 bases between the two germline ends. The CDR3 has 12 amino acids. Germline V lookup: CDR1 DFQATT, CDR2 SNEGSKA (reference sequence).